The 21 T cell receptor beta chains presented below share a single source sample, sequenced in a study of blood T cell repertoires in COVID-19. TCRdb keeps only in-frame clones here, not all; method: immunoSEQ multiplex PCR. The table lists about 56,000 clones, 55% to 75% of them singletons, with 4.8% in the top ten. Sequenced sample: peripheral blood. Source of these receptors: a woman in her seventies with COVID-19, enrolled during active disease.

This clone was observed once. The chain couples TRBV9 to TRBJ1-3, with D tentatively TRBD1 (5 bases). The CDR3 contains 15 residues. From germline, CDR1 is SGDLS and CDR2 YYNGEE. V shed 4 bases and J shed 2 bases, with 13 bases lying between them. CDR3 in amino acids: CASSPGGGTGNTIYF. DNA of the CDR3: TGTGCCAGCAGCCCCGGCGGGGGGACTGGAAACACCATATATTTT.

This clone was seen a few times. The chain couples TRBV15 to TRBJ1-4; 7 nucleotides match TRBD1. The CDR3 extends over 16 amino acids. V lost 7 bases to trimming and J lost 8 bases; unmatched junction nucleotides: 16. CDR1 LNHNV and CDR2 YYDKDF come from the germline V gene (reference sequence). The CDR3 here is CATKATGTANGEKLFF. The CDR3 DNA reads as TGTGCCACCAAAGCAACCGGGACAGCGAATGGGGAAAAACTGTTTTTT. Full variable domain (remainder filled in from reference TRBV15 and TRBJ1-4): DAMVIQNPRYQVTQFGKPVTLSCSQTLNHNVMYWYQQKSSQAPKLLFHYYDKDFNNEADTPDNFQSRRPNTSFCFLDIRSPGLGDTAMYLCATKATGTANGEKLFFGSGTQLSVL.

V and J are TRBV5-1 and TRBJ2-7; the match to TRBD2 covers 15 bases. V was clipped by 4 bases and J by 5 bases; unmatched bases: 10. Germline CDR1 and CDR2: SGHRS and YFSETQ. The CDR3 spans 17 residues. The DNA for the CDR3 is TGCGCCAGCAGCCTCGGGACTAGCGGGGGGAGTGCTCACGAGCAGTACTTC. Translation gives CASSLGTSGGSAHEQYF. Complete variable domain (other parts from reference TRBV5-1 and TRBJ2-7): KAGVTQTPRYLIKTRGQQVTLSCSPISGHRSVSWYQQTPGQGLQFLFEYFSETQRNKGNFPGRFSGRQFSNSRSEMNVSTLELGDSALYLCASSLGTSGGSAHEQYFGPGTRLTVT.

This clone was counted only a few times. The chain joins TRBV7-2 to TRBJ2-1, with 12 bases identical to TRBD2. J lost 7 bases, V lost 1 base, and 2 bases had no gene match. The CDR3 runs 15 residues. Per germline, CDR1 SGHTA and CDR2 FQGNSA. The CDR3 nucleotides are TGTGCCAGCAGCTTAGGGACTAGCGGGGTAAATGAGCAGTTCTTC. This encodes CASSLGTSGVNEQFF.

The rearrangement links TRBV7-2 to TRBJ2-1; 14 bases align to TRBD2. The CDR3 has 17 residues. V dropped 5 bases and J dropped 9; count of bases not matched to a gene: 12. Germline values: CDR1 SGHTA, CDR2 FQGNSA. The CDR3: CASSPPRGLAGGSEQFF. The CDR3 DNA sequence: TGTGCCAGCAGCCCACCCCGAGGACTAGCGGGAGGAAGTGAGCAGTTCTTC.

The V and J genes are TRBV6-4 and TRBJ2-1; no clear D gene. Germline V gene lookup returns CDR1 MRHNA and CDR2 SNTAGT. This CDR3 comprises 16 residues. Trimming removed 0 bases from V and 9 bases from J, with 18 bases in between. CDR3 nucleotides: TGTGCCAGCAGTGACTCGTCGGCAGGTCTTCCCAGTGAGCAGTTCTTC. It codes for CASSDSSAGLPSEQFF.

Written as DNA, the CDR3 is TGTGCCAGCTCACCAGGCGGGACTGAACTTTGGACGCAGTATTTT. Protein sequence: CASSPGGTELWTQYF. The chain employs TRBV18 and TRBJ2-3, with D tentatively TRBD2 (6 bases). The CDR3 consists of 15 residues. Trimming shortened V by 2 bases and J by 9 bases, and 18 bases separated the two germline ends. Germline lookup yields CDR1 KGHSH and CDR2 LQKENI.

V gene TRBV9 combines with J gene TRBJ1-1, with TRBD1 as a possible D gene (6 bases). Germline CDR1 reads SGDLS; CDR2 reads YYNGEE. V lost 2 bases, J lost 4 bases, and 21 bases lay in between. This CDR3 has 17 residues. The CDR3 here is CASSVGPHGRGPTEAFF. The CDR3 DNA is TGTGCCAGCAGCGTTGGACCCCACGGCAGGGGACCCACTGAAGCTTTCTTT.

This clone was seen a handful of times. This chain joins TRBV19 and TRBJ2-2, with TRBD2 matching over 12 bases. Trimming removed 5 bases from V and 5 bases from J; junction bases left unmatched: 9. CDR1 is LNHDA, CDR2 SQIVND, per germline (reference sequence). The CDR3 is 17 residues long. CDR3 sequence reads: CASSASSGGAVTGELFF. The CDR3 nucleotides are TGTGCCAGTAGTGCCTCTAGCGGGGGGGCCGTTACCGGGGAGCTGTTTTTT.

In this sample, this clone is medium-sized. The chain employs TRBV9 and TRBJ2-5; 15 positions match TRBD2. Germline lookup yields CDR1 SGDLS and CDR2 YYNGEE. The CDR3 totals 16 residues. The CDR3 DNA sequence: TGTGCGAGCGCAAGGACTAGCGGGGGGGCCTGGGAGACCCAGTACTTC. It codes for CASARTSGGAWETQYF.

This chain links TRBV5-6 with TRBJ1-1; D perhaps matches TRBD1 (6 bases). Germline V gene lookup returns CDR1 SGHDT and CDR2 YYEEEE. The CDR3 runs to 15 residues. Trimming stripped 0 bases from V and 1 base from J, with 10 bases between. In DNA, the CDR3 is TGTGCCAGCAGCTTGGGTTTCAGGGGGAACACTGAAGCTTTCTTT. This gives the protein CASSLGFRGNTEAFF.

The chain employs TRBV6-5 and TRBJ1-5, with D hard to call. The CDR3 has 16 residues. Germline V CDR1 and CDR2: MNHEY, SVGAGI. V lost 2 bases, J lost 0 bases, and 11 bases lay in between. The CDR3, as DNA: TGTGCCAGCAGTTACCCAACGAGTATTAGCAATCAGCCCCAGCATTTT. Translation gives CASSYPTSISNQPQHF.

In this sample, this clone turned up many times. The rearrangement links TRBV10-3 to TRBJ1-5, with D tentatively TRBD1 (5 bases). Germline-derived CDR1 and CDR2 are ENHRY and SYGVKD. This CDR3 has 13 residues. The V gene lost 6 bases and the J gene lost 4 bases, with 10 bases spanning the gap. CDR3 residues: CAIRQEINQPQHF. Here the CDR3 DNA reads TGTGCCATCAGACAGGAGATTAATCAGCCCCAGCATTTT.

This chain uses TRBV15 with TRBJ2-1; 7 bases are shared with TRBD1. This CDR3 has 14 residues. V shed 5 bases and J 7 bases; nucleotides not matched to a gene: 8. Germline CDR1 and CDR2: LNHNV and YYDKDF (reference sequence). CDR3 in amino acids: CATSPVTGRNEQFF. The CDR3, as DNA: TGTGCCACCAGCCCCGTGACAGGGCGGAATGAGCAGTTCTTC.

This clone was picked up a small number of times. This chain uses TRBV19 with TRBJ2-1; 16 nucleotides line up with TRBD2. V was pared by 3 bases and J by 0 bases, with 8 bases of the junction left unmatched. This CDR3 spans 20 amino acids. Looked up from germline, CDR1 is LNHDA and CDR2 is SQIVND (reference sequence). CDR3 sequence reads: CASSIWGLAGGRGSYNEQFF. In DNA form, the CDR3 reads TGTGCCAGTAGTATTTGGGGACTAGCGGGAGGGCGGGGCTCCTACAATGAGCAGTTCTTC.

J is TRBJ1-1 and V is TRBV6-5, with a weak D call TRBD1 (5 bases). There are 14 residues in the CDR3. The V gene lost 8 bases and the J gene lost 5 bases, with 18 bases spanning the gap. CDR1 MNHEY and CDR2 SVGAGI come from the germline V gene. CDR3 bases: TGTGCCAGCGGCAGCGAGCCAGGGAAGACTGAAGCTTTCTTT. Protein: CASGSEPGKTEAFF.

CDR3 nucleotide sequence: TGTGCCAGCAGCCCCGGGCAGGGGGCAGTCAATGAGCAGTTCTTC. Protein product: CASSPGQGAVNEQFF. The gene calls are TRBV4-2 and TRBJ2-1, with TRBD1 identical over 8 bases. The CDR3 is made up of 15 amino acids. Unmatched junction bases numbered 8, after V lost 4 bases and J lost 6 bases. In germline, CDR1 is LGHNA, CDR2 YNFKEQ.

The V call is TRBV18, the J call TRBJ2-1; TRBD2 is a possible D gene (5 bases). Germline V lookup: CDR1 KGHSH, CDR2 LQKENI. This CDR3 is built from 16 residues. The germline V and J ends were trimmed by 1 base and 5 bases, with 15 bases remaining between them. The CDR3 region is CASSPRGLTSDNEQFF. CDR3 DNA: TGTGCCAGCTCACCACGCGGACTGACTTCGGACAATGAGCAGTTCTTC.

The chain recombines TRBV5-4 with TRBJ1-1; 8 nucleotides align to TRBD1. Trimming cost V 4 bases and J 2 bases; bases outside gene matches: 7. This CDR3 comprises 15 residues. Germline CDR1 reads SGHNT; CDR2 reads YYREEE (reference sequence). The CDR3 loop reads CASSADREVNTEAFF. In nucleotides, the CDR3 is TGTGCCAGCAGCGCGGACAGGGAAGTCAACACTGAAGCTTTCTTT.

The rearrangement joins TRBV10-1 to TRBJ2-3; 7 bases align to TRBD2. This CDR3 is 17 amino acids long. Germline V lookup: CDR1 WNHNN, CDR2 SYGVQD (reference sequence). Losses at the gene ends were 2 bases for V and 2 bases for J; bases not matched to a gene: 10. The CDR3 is CASSENKRGPNTDTQYF. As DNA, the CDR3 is TGCGCCAGCAGTGAGAATAAGCGGGGCCCCAACACAGATACGCAGTATTTT.

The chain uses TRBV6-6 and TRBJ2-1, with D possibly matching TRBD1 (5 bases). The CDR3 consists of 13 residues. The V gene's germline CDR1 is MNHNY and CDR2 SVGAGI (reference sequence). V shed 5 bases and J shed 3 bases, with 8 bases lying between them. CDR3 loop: CASSRDSYNEQFF. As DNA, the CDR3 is TGTGCCAGCAGTCGTGACAGCTACAATGAGCAGTTCTTC.